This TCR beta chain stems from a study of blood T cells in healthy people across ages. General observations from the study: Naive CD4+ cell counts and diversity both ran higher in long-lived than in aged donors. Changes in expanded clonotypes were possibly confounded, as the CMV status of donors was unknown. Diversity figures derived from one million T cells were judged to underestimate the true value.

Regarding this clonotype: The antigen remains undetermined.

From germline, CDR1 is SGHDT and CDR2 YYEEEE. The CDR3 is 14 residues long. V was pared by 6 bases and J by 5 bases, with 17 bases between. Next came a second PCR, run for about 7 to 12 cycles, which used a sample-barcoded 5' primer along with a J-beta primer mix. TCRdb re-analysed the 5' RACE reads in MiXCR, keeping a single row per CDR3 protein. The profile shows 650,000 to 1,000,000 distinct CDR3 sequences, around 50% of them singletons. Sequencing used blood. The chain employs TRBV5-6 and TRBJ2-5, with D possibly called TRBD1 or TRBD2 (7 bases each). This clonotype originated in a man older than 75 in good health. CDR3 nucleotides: TGTGCCAGCACCCTGACAGGGAGGGAGGAGACCCAGTACTTC. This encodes CASTLTGREETQYF. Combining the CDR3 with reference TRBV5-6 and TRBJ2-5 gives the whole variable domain DAGVTQSPTHLIKTRGQQVTLRCSPKSGHDTVSWYQQALGQGPQFIFQYYEEEERQRGNFPDRFSGHQFPNYSSELNVNALLLGDSALYLCASTLTGREETQYFGPGTRLLVL.